The rows below give T cell receptor beta chains drawn from one sample of a study of blood T cell repertoires in COVID-19. Sequencing was performed with immunoSEQ multiplex PCR; in TCRdb, only in-frame clones are kept and a portion is missing. The data contain about 200,000 clones, about 77% of them singletons. What was sequenced was peripheral blood. These receptor sequences come from a woman aged 80 or over with active or convalescent COVID-19. Each CDR3 is given with its conserved first and last residue. D genes are given only for firm matches. Size tells how often a clone was seen (once, few, many) or the class of an expanded clone, and some rows leave it out.

TRBV4-1,-,-,TRBJ2-7,14,CASSQVGGTYEQYF,TGCGCCAGCAGCCAGGTGGGCGGGACCTACGAGCAGTACTTC
TRBV5-8,once,-,TRBJ1-5,15,CASSLLEYSNQPQHF,TGTGCCAGCAGCCTACTAGAATATAGCAATCAGCCCCAGCATTTT
TRBV5-4,-,TRBD1,TRBJ2-5,15,CASSSPGTGKETQYF,TGTGCCAGCAGCTCTCCCGGGACAGGGAAGGAGACCCAGTACTTC
TRBV19,-,-,TRBJ1-1,13,CASSRQQNTEAFF,TGTGCCAGTAGTCGACAACAGAACACTGAAGCTTTCTTT
TRBV6-4,-,-,TRBJ2-7,15,CASSDTQTKSYEQYF,TGTGCCAGCAGTGACACCCAGACAAAGTCCTACGAGCAGTACTTC
TRBV28,-,-,TRBJ2-7,11,CASSSGYEQYF,TGTGCCAGCAGTTCAGGGTACGAGCAGTACTTC
TRBV4-1,-,TRBD2,TRBJ2-3,19,CASSQRGTSGGTSTDTQYF,TGCGCCAGCAGCCAACGAGGGACTAGCGGGGGGACTAGCACAGATACGCAGTATTTT
TRBV27,-,TRBD1,TRBJ1-6,16,CASSSPPGQANSPLHF,TGTGCCAGCAGTTCCCCCCCGGGACAGGCGAATTCACCCCTCCACTTT
TRBV27,-,TRBD2,TRBJ2-1,17,CASSSPKLAGDANEQFF,TGTGCCAGCAGTTCCCCAAAACTAGCGGGGGACGCGAATGAGCAGTTCTTC
TRBV5-1,-,-,TRBJ1-4,14,CASSTPGRNEKLFF,TGCGCCAGCAGCACTCCAGGGCGTAATGAAAAACTGTTTTTT
TRBV28,few,TRBD1,TRBJ2-2,16,CASSLSGTGVGGELFF,TGTGCCAGCAGTTTATCGGGAACAGGGGTCGGCGGGGAGCTGTTTTTT
TRBV6-5,-,TRBD2,TRBJ2-7,13,CASSERGTYEQYF,TGTGCCAGCAGCGAGCGGGGGACCTACGAGCAGTACTTC
TRBV6-6,-,-,TRBJ2-7,14,CASSYSAGSYEQYF,TGTGCCAGCAGTTATTCGGCAGGTTCCTACGAGCAGTACTTC
TRBV9,-,-,TRBJ2-3,13,CASSNRQTDTQYF,TGTGCCAGCAGCAACCGACAGACAGATACGCAGTATTTT
TRBV15,-,-,TRBJ1-2,15,CATSRDIFEADGYTF,TGTGCCACCAGCAGAGATATATTTGAGGCAGATGGCTACACCTTC
TRBV6-5,-,-,TRBJ1-1,14,CASSFTIPGAEAFF,TGTGCCAGCAGTTTCACGATCCCAGGGGCAGAAGCTTTCTTT
TRBV11-3,-,-,TRBJ2-1,15,CASSLGRGSYNEQFF,TGTGCCAGCAGCTTGGGCAGGGGTTCCTACAATGAGCAGTTCTTC
TRBV27,-,TRBD1,TRBJ1-2,13,CASSLRQGYGYTF,TGTGCCAGCAGTCTTCGACAGGGCTATGGCTACACCTTC
TRBV5-4,-,-,TRBJ1-2,15,CASSANYEGRHGYTF,TGTGCCAGCAGCGCAAACTACGAGGGTCGGCATGGCTACACCTTC
TRBV6-5,once,TRBD1,TRBJ1-5,16,CASSYSGQGQNQPQHF,TGTGCCAGCAGTTACTCAGGACAGGGACAGAATCAGCCCCAGCATTTT
TRBV12-2,-,-,TRBJ1-2,15,CASRLRDRVIYGYTF,TGTGCAAGTCGCTTGCGGGACAGGGTCATCTATGGCTACACCTTC
TRBV18,few,-,TRBJ1-4,12,CASSPSGEKLFF,TGTGCCAGCTCACCGTCAGGAGAAAAACTGTTTTTT
TRBV28,-,-,TRBJ1-1,15,CASSLVEGAYTEAFF,TGTGCCAGCAGTTTAGTGGAGGGCGCCTACACTGAAGCTTTCTTT
TRBV3-1/TRBV3-2,once,TRBD2,TRBJ2-5,16,CASSQGDLAGAETQYF,TGTGCCAGCAGCCAAGGAGACCTAGCGGGGGCAGAGACCCAGTACTTC